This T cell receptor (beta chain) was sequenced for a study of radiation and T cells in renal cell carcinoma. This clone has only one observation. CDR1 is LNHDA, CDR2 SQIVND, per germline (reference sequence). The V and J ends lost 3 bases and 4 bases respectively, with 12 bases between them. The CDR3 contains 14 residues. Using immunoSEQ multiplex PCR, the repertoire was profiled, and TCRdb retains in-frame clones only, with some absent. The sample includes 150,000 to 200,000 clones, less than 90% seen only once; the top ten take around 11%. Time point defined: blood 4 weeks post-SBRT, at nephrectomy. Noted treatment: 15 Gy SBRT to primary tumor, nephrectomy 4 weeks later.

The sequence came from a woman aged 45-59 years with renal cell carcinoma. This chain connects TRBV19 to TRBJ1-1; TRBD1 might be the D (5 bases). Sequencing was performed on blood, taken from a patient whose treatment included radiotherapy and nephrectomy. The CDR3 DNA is TGTGCCAGTAGTATGGCAGGGCGGGGCACTGAAGCTTTCTTT. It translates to CASSMAGRGTEAFF.